The present TCR beta chain was sequenced within a study of cytomegalovirus exposure and HLA in healthy donors (dated by TCRdb to the late 2010s). Background on the whole study: According to an earlier analysis of 550 to 700 of the donors, 200 million or so T cells yielded 95 million to 140 million unique TCR beta sequences and about 280 Gb of sequence data. A later genetic analysis used genome-wide SNP genotypes for about three fifths of the 666 donors, treating that subset as a discovery cohort. Among the roughly 370 genotyped donors, around 81% belonged to the genetic ancestry cluster associated with self-reported Caucasian donors. Rather than drawing on any new phenotypic data, the later analysis identified candidate immune exposures from TCR beta sequences and the way those sequences occurred across donors. The number of donors typed differed by locus, with about 629-640 for A, B, C, DRB1 and DQB1, around 500 for DQA1, over 600 for DPA1, and about 450 for DPB1. The study combined high-throughput TCR immunosequencing, statistical association of individual TCRs with disease status, and machine learning to predict cytomegalovirus infection status. Every repertoire in the discovery cohort had been generated on one and the same sequencing platform. Among some 410 genotyped donors of the cohort, an average of around 240,000 unique TCR beta nucleotide sequences were sequenced per donor, around 18% of them non-productive. About 280 gigabases of sequencing data and approximately 84 million unique TCR sequences were included in an early release covering about 700 HLA-typed donors. Using immunosequencing, the study profiled T cell repertoires from some 670 subjects and related those repertoires to cytomegalovirus serostatus. Class I and class II HLA loci were covered by the typing at four-digit resolution. The aim of the study was to test whether cataloging public T cell receptors could identify signatures of past pathogen exposure. About five DR-DQ haplotypes were treated as single units for association and clustering because of strong linkage in the cohort. Besides the first cohort of around 700 subjects, a separate validation cohort made up of 120 different subjects was used. Donor age, sex, ethnicity and CMV serostatus were compiled together with the repertoire data. An earlier analysis of 450 to 750 of the donors used high-throughput TCR beta sequencing to judge whether each TCR beta V gene segment behaved as functional or pseudogenic. To study patterns of TCR occurrence, a later analysis re-analyzed previously published TCR beta repertoires from around 660 donors and added high-resolution HLA genotyping.

With respect to this clone: What this receptor recognizes is not known. One end of the junction varies from germline; a read error may be responsible.

Library method: the immunoSEQ multiplex PCR assay. For the multiplex PCR, a mixture combining 60 forward primers for TCR Vbeta segments and 13 reverse primers for TCR Jbeta segments was used. A multiplex PCR assay on genomic DNA amplified the CDR3 region of rearranged TCR beta genes. On the Illumina HiSeq System, the amplified TCR beta libraries were sequenced as 87-base-pair reads. Turning to the authors' computational methods: A later analysis tallied roughly 78 million unique TCR beta chains across the 600 to 700 repertoires, and about 10 million of those chains were shared by two or more donors. A nearest-neighbor algorithm error-corrected the raw reads and collapsed the reads into unique sequences, merging closely related sequences to remove PCR and sequencing errors. V, D and J gene segments were assigned by aligning CDR3 sequences to IMGT reference sequences. For a sequence to be retained, at least a six-nucleotide match to both a V gene segment and a J gene segment was required. A rearrangement was called productive if the CDR3 had no stop codons and remained in frame with V and J, and every other rearrangement was called non-productive. CDR3 was defined according to IMGT convention as the region running from the second conserved V-encoded cysteine to the conserved J-encoded phenylalanine. The earlier analysis of about 590 of the donors excluded sequences that lacked an unambiguous match to a single V gene segment. An earlier analysis of roughly 590 of the donors called V segments functional above 56.7% productive rearrangements and segregating when the between-donor standard deviation exceeded 5%. To diagnose cytomegalovirus status from the catalog of TCR beta chain sequences, a statistical classification framework was built. In a later analysis, V and J genes were assigned by comparing TCR nucleotide sequences against IMGT/GENE-DB human TR gene sequences. A later analysis assigned CDR3 sequences and most-parsimonious VDJ recombination scenarios with the TCRdist pipeline. In a later analysis, each TCR beta chain was defined by its CDR3 amino acid sequence together with its V-gene family, and reads without a unique V-gene family were excluded. As a way to deal with suspected cross-contamination and a sequencing artifact, a later analysis dropped 592 nucleotide sequences that were highly shared and had low generation probability. In a later analysis, a clonal expansion index was calculated for each public chain from normalized within-repertoire ranks of inferred template counts. In a later analysis, generation probabilities were computed using a VDJ recombination model fitted to out-of-frame rearrangements, and the results were checked against IGoR. A later analysis scored TCR-TCR, TCR-HLA and TCR-CMV co-occurrence with hypergeometric tests, applying a repertoire-size bias correction to TCR pairs. In a later analysis, false discovery rates were estimated by permuting HLA or CMV assignments 20 times. In a later analysis, co-occurring TCRs were grouped using DBSCAN, and TCRdist sequence similarity was added for clustering within HLA-allele-positive subsets. Co-occurrence clustering excluded repertoires with fewer than 30,000 or more than 120,000 public chains, plus five with anomalous nucleotide sharing. The clones in this table, taken by TCRdb from immuneACCESS, are in-frame only. Not every clone is retained; where verified, under half of the shortfall comes from an unresolved V gene, and the cause of the rest is unknown. V and J calls plus clone size are reproduced from that table; the DNA served to infer D and trimming. This sample comprises roughly 190,000 clones, 75% to 90% of them detected only once. The ten largest clones add up to 6.3% of the sample.

The cohort was made up of about 670 healthy bone marrow donors. Cohort members were all nominally healthy when sampled, although unrecorded immune exposures were likely present. The donor was CMV seropositive and belonged to the group of some 290 seropositive cohort members. A peripheral blood sample was collected from each donor, and TCR beta sequencing was performed on peripheral blood mononuclear cells. Genomic DNA was extracted from the blood cell samples with the Qiagen DNeasy Blood Extraction Kit. The paper's findings and limits, for the study overall: An earlier analysis of approximately 600 of the donors showed that most TCR beta V segments appeared in productive rearrangements either about 87% or about 30% of the time, which broadly matched IMGT annotations. Because HLA typing was missing for some donors at each locus, association tests included only the typed subset. The classifier was reported to diagnose cytomegalovirus status with high specificity and sensitivity in both the original cohort and the validation cohort. Specific HLA alleles were associated with 15,000 to 20,000 TCR beta sequences at a false discovery rate of 0.05 in a later analysis. Linkage disequilibrium might explain the correlated functional status among segregating V segments, but an unknown experimental factor could not be ruled out. In a later analysis, most CMV-associated TCR beta chains were found to appear HLA-restricted, with HLA associations seemingly driven largely by CMV exposure. In a later genetic analysis, a missense DCLRE1C variant was associated with V-gene and J-gene trimming of TCR beta chains, and the association was replicated in an independent cohort. A later analysis found that HLA-associated TCR beta chains were more clonally expanded and had lower generation probabilities than equally common non-associated chains. According to the authors, the approach could potentially be generalized to other disease states and immunological phenotypes. In a later genetic analysis, fewer N-insertions in productive TCRs were reported among donors in an Asian-associated ancestry cluster than the roughly 670-donor mean. A group of highly shared sequence variants was considered likely to be a technical artifact of the sequencing pipeline. According to a later analysis, parvovirus B19, influenza, CMV and Epstein-Barr virus appeared linked to several top co-occurrence clusters. Three of the identified cytomegalovirus-associated TCR beta chains were confirmed in vitro to be specific for cytomegalovirus antigens. Over 15 rarely observed V segments, including chromosome 9 orphons, were excluded from the earlier analysis of about 600 of the donors because counts were too low. A further reported finding was that TCR beta sequences accurately predicted the HLA-A and HLA-B alleles for most subjects in the first cohort. CMV serostatus was the only immune exposure information available for the cohort. A total of about 150 TCR beta chains were listed by the study as associated with cytomegalovirus. Across donors, most TCR sequences were observed very rarely, whereas some public TCRs were present in many individuals. A later analysis found that TCR association rates varied across HLA loci, with DRB1 alleles showing the most associated TCRs and HLA-C alleles the fewest. Only TCR beta chains were sequenced in this cohort, and the absence of alpha or paired-chain data limited detectable features. Strong co-occurrence of HLA alleles, especially DR and DQ, made assigning TCR associations to individual alleles difficult. Sequencing depth was assumed to be roughly uniform across donors in the presence/absence analyses, though that assumption may not hold.

The sequenced sample consisted of PBMCs. The receptor was derived from a man aged 35 to 55 in good health and CMV-seropositive.

CDR3 region: CASSGTSGAQVF. The DNA is TGTGCCAGCAGCGGAACTAGCGGGGCCCAGGTCTTC. The rearrangement joined TRBV9 to TRBJ2-1; 10 junctional bases match TRBD2. CDR1 SGDLS and CDR2 YYNGEE were looked up in the germline V gene. The CDR3 spans 12 residues, from the cysteine through the phenylalanine. The only DNA kept is the CDR3, 36 bases in frame from the first base.